These 18 T cell receptor beta chains originate from one sample sequenced in a study of blood T cells in healthy people across ages (dated by TCRdb to the mid-2010s). Libraries came from 5' RACE. Instrument used: Illumina HiSeq 2500. The second PCR ran for roughly 7 to 11 cycles and used a J-beta primer mix along with a sample-barcoded 5' primer. TCRdb applied fastp at Q25 and MiXCR to the public reads, then kept only in-frame beta chains. Identical CDR3 proteins give one entry, which carries the most common genes and DNA. Present in this sample are around 800,000 distinct CDR3 sequences, around 25% of which were seen just once. 3% of the sample rests with the top ten. The same sample was also used in a study of T cells of mothers and their children.

The sample comprised blood. The receptors originated from a boy younger than 18 in good health.

The chain recombines TRBV7-9 with TRBJ2-5; a possible D gene is TRBD2 (6 bases). The J call may be incorrect, as the DNA end agrees better with TRBJ2-1. CDR3 length: 15 residues. Germline V gene data show CDR1 as SEHNR and CDR2 as FQNEAQ (reference sequence). The DNA for the CDR3 is TGTGCCAGCAGCTTACCTGGACTACGCACGGGTGAGCAGTTCTTC. It encodes CASSLPGLRTGEQFF.

This clonotype was seen a few times. The genes are TRBV6-5 and TRBJ1-4; TRBD1 is a possible D gene (5 bases). The CDR3 has 14 residues. Germline V CDR1 and CDR2: MNHEY, SVGAGI. V was trimmed by 11 bases and J by 8 bases, leaving 21 bases between them. The CDR3 DNA follows: TGTGCCGTCGCACGTGCGGGGGAGGTCGAAAAACTGTTTTTT. Amino acid sequence: CAVARAGEVEKLFF.

The V and J genes are TRBV27 and TRBJ2-3; tentatively, D is TRBD2 (6 bases). This CDR3 is built from 14 residues. Germline V gene sequence: CDR1 MNHEY, CDR2 SMNVEV (reference sequence). The germline V and J ends were trimmed by 0 bases and 5 bases, with 9 bases remaining between them. The CDR3 reads CASSLSRLVDTQYF. CDR3 sequence (DNA): TGTGCCAGCAGTTTATCTCGACTAGTAGATACGCAGTATTTT.

J is TRBJ2-4 and V is TRBV10-2; TRBD2 might be the D (6 bases). Trimming cost V 0 bases and J 6 bases, with 12 bases left between them. CDR1 is WSHSY and CDR2 is SAAADI in the germline V gene. This CDR3 has 15 amino acids. CDR3 nucleotide sequence: TGCGCCAGCAGTGAGTCACGGGGGAGAGCAAACATTCAGTACTTC. This gives the protein CASSESRGRANIQYF.

The chain has TRBV6-1 and TRBJ2-2; 8 bases align to TRBD2. Unmatched junction bases numbered 5, after V lost 7 bases and J lost 4 bases. The germline gives CDR1 MNHNS, CDR2 SASEGT. This CDR3 is built from 14 residues. The chain's CDR3 is CASTTGGGTGELFF. The DNA of the CDR3 is TGTGCCAGCACCACCGGGGGGGGCACCGGGGAGCTGTTTTTT.

The V and J genes are TRBV5-1 and TRBJ2-5; 9 bases are shared with TRBD2. TRBJ2-1 explains the end of the DNA better; the J call may be wrong. The CDR3 has 13 residues. Germline V gene sequence: CDR1 SGHRS, CDR2 YFSETQ. As DNA, the CDR3 is TGCGCCAGCAGCGTAGCGGGGGCTTCTGAGCAGTTCTTC. Translating it yields CASSVAGASEQFF.

The chain is built from TRBV7-2 and TRBJ1-2, with D possibly TRBD1 on 5 matching bases. The CDR3 has 14 residues. Looked up from germline, CDR1 is SGHTA and CDR2 is FQGNSA. The ends were cut back, 1 base at V and 5 bases at J, with 11 bases in the middle. Here the CDR3 reads CASSLVGQHYGYTF. The CDR3 region has the DNA TGTGCCAGCAGCTTAGTGGGGCAGCATTATGGCTACACCTTC.

The chain combines TRBV6-5 with TRBJ1-4; the D gene is possibly TRBD1 (5 bases). Looked up from germline, CDR1 is MNHEY and CDR2 is SVGAGI. Trimming stripped 6 bases from V and 4 bases from J, with 15 bases between. The CDR3 is 15 amino acids. DNA for the CDR3: TGTGCCAGCAGCTACAGCGGGGGGGTTAATGAAAAACTGTTTTTT. This encodes CASSYSGGVNEKLFF.

The chain carries TRBV2 and TRBJ1-2; 7 positions match TRBD1. In germline, CDR1 is SNHLY, CDR2 FYNNEI. The CDR3 is 12 residues long. V was pared by 4 bases and J by 7 bases, with 3 bases of the junction left unmatched. In nucleotides, the CDR3 is TGTGCCAGCAGTGCCGGACAGGCTGGCTACACCTTC. It codes for CASSAGQAGYTF.

This clonotype has just a few counts. The V and J genes are TRBV29-1 and TRBJ1-3; D possibly corresponds to TRBD1 (5 bases). CDR3 length: 12 amino acids. Germline loops: CDR1 SQVTM, CDR2 ANQGSEA. Trimming removed 5 bases at V and 4 bases at J, with 9 bases between. CDR3 region: CSVRGAGNTIYF. The CDR3 nucleotides read TGCAGCGTTAGGGGTGCCGGAAACACCATATATTTT.

The sample holds one count of this clonotype. V usage is TRBV18 and J usage is TRBJ1-1; 7 bases are a match to TRBD1. CDR1 and CDR2 (germline): KGHSH, LQKENI. The V segment lost 4 bases and the J segment 3 bases; nucleotides outside the gene matches: 5. The CDR3 has 14 residues. CDR3 sequence (DNA): TGTGCCAGCTCACAGGGGGCGGCGGACACTGAAGCTTTCTTT. It codes for CASSQGAADTEAFF.

The chain carries TRBV15 and TRBJ2-3, with 8 bases matching TRBD2. V shed 8 bases and J 4 bases; nucleotides not matched to a gene: 11. The CDR3 is 15 residues long. Germline V gene sequence: CDR1 LNHNV, CDR2 YYDKDF (reference sequence). CDR3 amino acids: CATDAGGLRPDTQYF. The CDR3 DNA reads TGTGCCACCGATGCGGGGGGCCTTCGTCCAGATACGCAGTATTTT.

In its sample, this clonotype was seen a few times. This chain links TRBV9 with TRBJ1-5, with D perhaps matching TRBD1 (6 bases). The germline gives CDR1 SGDLS, CDR2 YYNGEE. CDR3 size: 17 residues. V lost 0 bases and J 4 bases, leaving 17 bases between the germline ends. This chain's CDR3 is CASSVDNRQEGNQPQHF. The CDR3 coding sequence is TGTGCCAGCAGCGTAGATAACCGACAGGAGGGGAATCAGCCCCAGCATTTT.

CDR3 nucleotide sequence: TGTGCCAGCAGTTTAGACAAGCAGTACTTC. This sequence encodes CASSLDKQYF. The J gene is TRBJ2-5, the V gene TRBV28; D uncertain. From germline, CDR1 is MDHEN and CDR2 SYDVKM. V lost 2 bases and J lost 11, with 6 bases in between. CDR3 length: 10 amino acids.

The rearrangement links TRBV6-1 to TRBJ2-3; 13 nucleotides match TRBD2. Trimming cost V 5 bases and J 6 bases; bases outside gene matches: 11. The CDR3 runs to 17 residues. The V gene's germline CDR1 is MNHNS and CDR2 SASEGT. In DNA form, the CDR3 reads TGTGCCAGCAGTCCATGGACTAGCGGGGGCGTAGCGGATACGCAGTATTTT. Its translation is CASSPWTSGGVADTQYF.

This clonotype was seen at least ten times. The rearrangement joins TRBV18 to TRBJ2-1; perhaps TRBD2 as D (6 bases). There are 13 residues in the CDR3. From germline, CDR1 is KGHSH and CDR2 LQKENI. With 3 bases removed from V and 9 bases from J, the gap between germline ends came to 12 bases. CDR3 DNA sequence: TGTGCCAGCTCACCGGAGCGGCGGGGTGAGCAGTTCTTC. Protein sequence: CASSPERRGEQFF.

A word on this clonotype: The junction departs from the called germline gene at one end, perhaps through a read error. The chain employs TRBV20-1 and TRBJ2-4; 10 bases line up with TRBD1. The CDR3 has 14 residues. Germline lookup yields CDR1 DFQATT and CDR2 SNEGSKA (reference sequence). Written as DNA, the CDR3 is TGCAGTGCCCGGATGGGACAGGGGAAAAACACTCAGTACTTC. Protein sequence: CSARMGQGKNTQYF.

V gene TRBV12-3 or TRBV12-4 combines with J gene TRBJ1-5; 7 bases agree with TRBD1. This CDR3 region has 13 residues. The V gene end was trimmed by 6 bases and the J gene end by 8 bases; junction bases not matched to a gene: 7. The CDR3 here is CASSRQGPEPQHF. As DNA, the CDR3 is TGTGCCAGCAGCAGACAGGGCCCGGAGCCCCAGCATTTT.